The 2 T cell receptor beta chains listed next were all sequenced from one sample in a study of somatic mutations in cytotoxic T cells in rheumatoid arthritis. Assay used: immunoSEQ multiplex PCR; TCRdb lists only in-frame clones, some missing. This sample has 3,500 to 4,500 clones, with roughly 75% found just once. The sample was CD8+ T cells sorted from blood. All receptors derive from a woman in her sixties with rheumatoid arthritis.

This clone was detected once. The V call is TRBV10-3, the J call TRBJ2-7; D unclear. CDR1 is ENHRY, CDR2 SYGVKD, per germline. The CDR3 has 11 residues. Trimming stripped 6 bases from V and 7 bases from J, with 10 bases between. CDR3 sequence (DNA): TGTGCCATCAGCCCAGGCCGGGAGCAGTACGTC. Translated, it gives CAISPGREQYV.

This sequence joins TRBV30 and TRBJ1-1, with 10 bases lining up with TRBD1. CDR3 length: 9 amino acids. CDR1 is GTSNPN and CDR2 is SVGIG in the germline V gene (reference sequence). V shed 8 bases and J 10 bases; nucleotides not matched to a gene: 1. CDR3 residues: CAGQGVAFF. The DNA of the CDR3 is TGTGCCGGACAGGGGGTAGCTTTCTTT. Supplemented by reference TRBV30 and TRBJ1-1, the full variable domain reads SQTIHQWPATLVQPVGSPLSLECTVEGTSNPNLYWYRQAAGRGLQLLFYSVGIGQISSEVPQNLSASRPQDRQFILSSKKLLLSDSGFYLCAGQGVAFFGQGTRLTVV.